This T cell receptor beta chain is drawn from a study of OX40 agonist ivuxolimab in advanced cancers. Generated by immunoSEQ multiplex PCR, the TCRdb table keeps only in-frame clones and is missing some. The table lists tens of thousands of clones, about nine tenths of them singletons. V gave up 5 bases and J gave up 2 bases; unmatched junction bases: 9. The CDR3 consists of 16 residues. This specimen was CD4+ or CD8+ T cells sorted from blood, taken in a trial of the OX40 agonist ivuxolimab. This clonotype originated in an adult with an advanced solid tumor such as melanoma, head and neck, liver or kidney cancer. This chain uses TRBV23-1 with TRBJ1-5, with TRBD1 matching over 7 bases. TRBV23-1 is designated an ORF whose function remains uncertain. CDR3 nucleotide sequence: TGCGCCAGCAGTATGGACGACAGGGCGCGCAATCAGCCCCAGCATTTT. Residues: CASSMDDRARNQPQHF.